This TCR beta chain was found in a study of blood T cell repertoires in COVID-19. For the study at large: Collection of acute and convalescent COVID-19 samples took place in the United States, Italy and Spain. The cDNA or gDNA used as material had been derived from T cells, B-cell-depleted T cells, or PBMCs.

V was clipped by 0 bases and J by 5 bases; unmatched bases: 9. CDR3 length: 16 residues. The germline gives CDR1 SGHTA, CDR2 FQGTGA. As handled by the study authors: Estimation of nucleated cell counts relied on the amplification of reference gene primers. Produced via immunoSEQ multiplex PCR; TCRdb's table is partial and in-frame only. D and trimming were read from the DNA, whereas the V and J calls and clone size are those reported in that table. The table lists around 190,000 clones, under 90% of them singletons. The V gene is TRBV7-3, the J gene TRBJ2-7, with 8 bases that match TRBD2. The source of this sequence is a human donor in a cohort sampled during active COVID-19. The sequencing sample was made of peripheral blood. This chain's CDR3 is CASSLTGRGVPNEQYF. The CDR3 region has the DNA TGTGCCAGCAGCTTAACAGGGCGGGGGGTACCCAACGAGCAGTACTTC.